Listed below are T cell receptor beta chains from one sample, sequenced in a study of blood T cell repertoires in COVID-19. TCRdb keeps only in-frame clones here, not all; method: immunoSEQ multiplex PCR. This sample has more than 110,000 clones, with approximately 80% found just once. Input material: peripheral blood. The origin of the receptors is a human donor in a cohort sampled during active COVID-19. Both conserved end residues are part of each CDR3. D genes are given only for firm matches.

V gene,J gene,D gene,CDR3 DNA,CDR3 protein
TRBV11-3,TRBJ2-5,TRBD2,TGTGCCAGCAGCTTATTCGCGGGAGCAAGTGGGGAAGAGACCCAGTACTTC,CASSLFAGASGEETQYF
TRBV7-9,TRBJ1-4,NA,TGTGCCAGCCGGGAAAATTCAGGGGAACTGTTTTTT,CASRENSGELFF
TRBV4-1,TRBJ1-6,TRBD1,TGCGCCAGCAGCACACCGGGACAGGGTTCACCCCTCCACTTT,CASSTPGQGSPLHF
TRBV19,TRBJ1-2,NA,TGTGCCAGTAGTACGACGGGTAACTATGGCTACACCTTC,CASSTTGNYGYTF
TRBV5-1,TRBJ2-3,NA,TGCGCCAGCAGCGTTAGCGAGAGTACGCAGTATTTT,CASSVSESTQYF
TRBV5-4,TRBJ2-3,NA,TGTGCCAGCAGCCCCCAGCGGAACACAGATACGCAGTATTTT,CASSPQRNTDTQYF
TRBV27,TRBJ1-1,TRBD1,TGTGCCAGTAGACAGGGGAACACTGAAGCTTTCTTT,CASRQGNTEAFF
TRBV5-5,TRBJ1-1,NA,TGTGCCAGCAGCTTGGATGCTCTGGGGCGGCCTGAAGCTTTCTTT,CASSLDALGRPEAFF
TRBV5-6,TRBJ2-7,TRBD1,TGTGCCAGCATACAGGGGGTGAACTCCTACGAGCAGTACTTC,CASIQGVNSYEQYF
TRBV4-1,TRBJ1-1,NA,TGCGCCAGCAGCGATCCCACGAGGGGGACTGAAGCTTTCTTT,CASSDPTRGTEAFF